One and the same sample provided the 2 T cell receptor beta chains below, sequenced in a study of cytomegalovirus exposure and HLA in healthy donors. Researchers ran the PCR with 60 Vbeta and 13 Jbeta primers. Using immunoSEQ multiplex PCR, the repertoire was profiled, and TCRdb retains in-frame clones only, with some absent. The sample contains 160,000 or so clones, approximately 80% of which appear only once. Sequenced material: PBMCs. The receptors derive from a male donor in good health and CMV-seronegative.

This sequence joins TRBV6-1 and TRBJ1-2, with TRBD1 matching 8 bases. From germline, CDR1 is MNHNS and CDR2 SASEGT. There are 14 residues in the CDR3. After removal of 0 bases from V and 6 bases from J, the junction contained 3 bases not matched to a gene. The CDR3 nucleotides are TGTGCCAGCAGTGAAGCCTGGACAGGGAATGGCTACACCTTC. It is translated as CASSEAWTGNGYTF.

This chain links TRBV10-3 with TRBJ2-2; 8 nucleotides agree with TRBD1. The CDR3 is made up of 13 amino acids. V gave up 11 bases and J gave up 1 base; unmatched junction bases: 3. Per germline, CDR1 ENHRY and CDR2 SYGVKD. The CDR3 bases are TGTGCCTCCGGACAGGGGAACACCGGGGAGCTGTTTTTT. Protein: CASGQGNTGELFF.